The clone carrying this T cell receptor beta chain was found once. PCR was performed using 60 Vbeta and 13 Jbeta primers. Profiled with immunoSEQ multiplex PCR; TCRdb holds only in-frame clones, not every one. The sample lists over 45,000 clones; about 83% were seen once. Trimming shortened V by 3 bases and J by 3 bases, and 13 bases separated the two germline ends. The CDR3 totals 15 residues. Germline CDR1 and CDR2: SGHTS and YDEGEE. The data derive from a study of cytomegalovirus exposure and HLA in healthy donors. The genes are TRBV5-8 and TRBJ1-5; no definite D call. The TCR originated in a man aged 25-40 years in good health and CMV-seronegative. The specimen sequenced was PBMCs. This CDR3 reads CASSSSILNNQPQHF. The CDR3 region has the DNA TGTGCCAGCAGCTCCTCCATACTTAACAATCAGCCCCAGCATTTT.